The 5 T cell receptor beta chains below all came from one sample that was sequenced in a study of OX40 agonist ivuxolimab in advanced cancers. The table came from immunoSEQ multiplex PCR; TCRdb's copy has only in-frame clones and leaves some out. The table has about 15,000 clones, about four fifths seen once. The source was CD4+ or CD8+ T cells sorted from blood, collected in a trial of the OX40 agonist ivuxolimab. The source of these receptors is an adult with an advanced solid tumor such as melanoma, head and neck, liver or kidney cancer.

The chain carries TRBV7-8 and TRBJ2-3; D is uncertain. Germline V gene data show CDR1 as SGHVS and CDR2 as FQNEAQ. CDR3 length: 15 residues. Trimming removed 1 base from V and 0 bases from J, with 8 bases in between. The CDR3 region has the DNA TGTGCCAGCAGCTTAGAGGCAGTTAGCACAGATACGCAGTATTTT. Protein: CASSLEAVSTDTQYF.

This clone has only a few counts. The chain combines TRBV2 with TRBJ2-3; possible D gene TRBD2, 6 bases. Germline-derived CDR1 and CDR2 are SNHLY and FYNNEI. V shed 7 bases and J shed 0 bases, with 11 bases lying between them. The length of the CDR3 is 14 residues. CDR3: CASTIAASTDTQYF. CDR3 coding DNA: TGTGCCAGCACTATAGCGGCTAGCACAGATACGCAGTATTTT.

This clone was seen only a few times. V gene TRBV28 combines with J gene TRBJ2-1; no firm D call. From germline, CDR1 is MDHEN and CDR2 SYDVKM. The CDR3 is 12 residues long. V was cut by 5 bases and J by 4 bases, with 6 bases left in between. CDR3: CASSPFYNEQFF. CDR3 DNA: TGTGCCAGCAGTCCATTTTACAATGAGCAGTTCTTC.

The V and J genes are TRBV29-1 and TRBJ2-1; perhaps TRBD1 as D (5 bases). Germline-derived CDR1 and CDR2 are SQVTM and ANQGSEA. This CDR3 comprises 15 residues. The V end was cut by 2 bases, the J end by 4 bases, with 15 bases between. The CDR3 region is CSVEPTMTVYNEQFF. CDR3 in DNA: TGCAGCGTTGAACCAACCATGACAGTTTACAATGAGCAGTTCTTC.

The chain employs TRBV2 and TRBJ2-3; D is undetermined. Germline CDR1 and CDR2: SNHLY and FYNNEI. The length of the CDR3 is 12 residues. V lost 4 bases and J lost 1, with 3 bases in between. This CDR3 reads CASSGGTDTQYF. The CDR3 coding sequence is TGTGCCAGCAGTGGTGGCACAGATACGCAGTATTTT.